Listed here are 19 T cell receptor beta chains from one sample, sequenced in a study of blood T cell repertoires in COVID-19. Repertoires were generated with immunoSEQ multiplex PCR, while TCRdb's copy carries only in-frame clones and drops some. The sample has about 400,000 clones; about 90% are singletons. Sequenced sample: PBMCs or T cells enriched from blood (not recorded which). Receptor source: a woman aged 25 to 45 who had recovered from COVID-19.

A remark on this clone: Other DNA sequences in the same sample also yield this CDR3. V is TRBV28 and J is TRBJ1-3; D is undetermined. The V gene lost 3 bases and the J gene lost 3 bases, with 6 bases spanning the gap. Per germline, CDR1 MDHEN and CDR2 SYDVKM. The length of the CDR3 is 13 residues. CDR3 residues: CASSFYSGNTIYF. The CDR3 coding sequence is TGTGCCAGCAGTTTCTACAGTGGAAACACCATATATTTT.

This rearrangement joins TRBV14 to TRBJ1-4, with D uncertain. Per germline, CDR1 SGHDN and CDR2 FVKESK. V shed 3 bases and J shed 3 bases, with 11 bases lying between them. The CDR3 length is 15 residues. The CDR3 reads CASSQGNSPNEKLFF. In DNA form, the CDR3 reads TGTGCCAGCAGCCAGGGTAACAGTCCTAATGAAAAACTGTTTTTT. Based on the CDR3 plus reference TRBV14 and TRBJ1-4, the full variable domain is EAGVTQFPSHSVIEKGQTVTLRCDPISGHDNLYWYRRVMGKEIKFLLHFVKESKQDESGMPNNRFLAERTGGTYSTLKVQPAELEDSGVYFCASSQGNSPNEKLFFGSGTQLSVL.

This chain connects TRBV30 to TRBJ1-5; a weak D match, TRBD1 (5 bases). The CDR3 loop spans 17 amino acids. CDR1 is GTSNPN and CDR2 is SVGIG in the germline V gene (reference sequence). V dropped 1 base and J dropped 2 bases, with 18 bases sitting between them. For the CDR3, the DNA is TGTGCCTGGAGTGGGAAGGAGGGGCAAGGTGGCAATCAGCCCCAGCATTTT. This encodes CAWSGKEGQGGNQPQHF.

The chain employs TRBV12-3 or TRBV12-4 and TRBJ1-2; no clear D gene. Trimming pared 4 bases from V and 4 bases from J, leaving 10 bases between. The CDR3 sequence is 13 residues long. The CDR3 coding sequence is TGTGCCAGCAGTTCAAGCAGACTCTATGGCTACACCTTC. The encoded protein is CASSSSRLYGYTF.

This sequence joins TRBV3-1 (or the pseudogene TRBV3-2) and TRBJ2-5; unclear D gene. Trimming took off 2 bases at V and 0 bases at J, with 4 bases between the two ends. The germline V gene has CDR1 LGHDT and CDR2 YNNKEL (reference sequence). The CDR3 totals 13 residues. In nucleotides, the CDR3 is TGTGCCAGCAGCCAACAGTACCAAGAGACCCAGTACTTC. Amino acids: CASSQQYQETQYF.

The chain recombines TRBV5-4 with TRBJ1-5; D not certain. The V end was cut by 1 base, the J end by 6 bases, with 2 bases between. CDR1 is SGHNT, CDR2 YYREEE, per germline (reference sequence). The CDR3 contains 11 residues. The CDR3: CASSLRQPQHF. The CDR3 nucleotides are TGTGCCAGCAGCTTGCGTCAGCCCCAGCATTTT.

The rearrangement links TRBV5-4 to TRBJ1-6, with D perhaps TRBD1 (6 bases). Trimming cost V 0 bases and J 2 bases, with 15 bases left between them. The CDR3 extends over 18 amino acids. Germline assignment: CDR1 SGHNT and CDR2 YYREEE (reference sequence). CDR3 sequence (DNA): TGTGCCAGCAGCTTGGCGGAACAGGGAGGGCCCTATAATTCACCCCTCCACTTT. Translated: CASSLAEQGGPYNSPLHF.

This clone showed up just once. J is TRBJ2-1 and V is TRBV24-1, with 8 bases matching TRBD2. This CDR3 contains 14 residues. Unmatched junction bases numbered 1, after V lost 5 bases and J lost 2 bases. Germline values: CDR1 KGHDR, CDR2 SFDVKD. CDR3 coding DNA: TGTGCCACCAGTGGTAGCGGGACCTACAATGAGCAGTTCTTC. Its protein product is CATSGSGTYNEQFF.

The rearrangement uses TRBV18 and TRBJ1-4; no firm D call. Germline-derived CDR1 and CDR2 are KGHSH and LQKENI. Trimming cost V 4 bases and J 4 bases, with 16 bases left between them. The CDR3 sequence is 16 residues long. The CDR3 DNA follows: TGTGCCAGCTCACTTTCCCGACGGGATAATAATGAAAAACTGTTTTTT. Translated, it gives CASSLSRRDNNEKLFF.

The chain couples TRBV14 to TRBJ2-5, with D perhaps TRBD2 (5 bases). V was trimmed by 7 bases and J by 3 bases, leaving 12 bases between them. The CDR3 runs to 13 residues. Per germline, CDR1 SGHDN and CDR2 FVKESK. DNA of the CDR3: TGTGCCAGCACCGCGGGCCCAAAAGAGACCCAGTACTTC. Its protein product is CASTAGPKETQYF.

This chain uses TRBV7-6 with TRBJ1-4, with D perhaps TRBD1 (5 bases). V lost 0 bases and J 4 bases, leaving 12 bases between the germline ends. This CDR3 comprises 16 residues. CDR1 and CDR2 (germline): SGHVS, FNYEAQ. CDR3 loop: CASSLARRGFNEKLFF. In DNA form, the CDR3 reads TGTGCCAGCAGCTTAGCGCGGAGGGGCTTTAATGAAAAACTGTTTTTT.

CDR3 sequence reads: CASTSLTSGLSSYNEQFF. CDR3 nucleotides: TGTGCCAGCACCTCCCTCACTAGCGGGCTAAGCTCCTACAATGAGCAGTTCTTC. This rearrangement joins TRBV2 to TRBJ2-1; TRBD2 matches at 9 bases. The junction had 13 bases not matched to a gene; V was cut back by 7 bases and J by 0 bases. The germline CDR1 and CDR2 sequences are SNHLY and FYNNEI. CDR3 size: 18 residues. Variable domain in full (rest from reference TRBV2 and TRBJ2-1): EPEVTQTPSHQVTQMGQEVILRCVPISNHLYFYWYRQILGQKVEFLVSFYNNEISEKSEIFDDQFSVERPDGSNFTLKIRSTKLEDSAMYFCASTSLTSGLSSYNEQFFGPGTRLTVL.

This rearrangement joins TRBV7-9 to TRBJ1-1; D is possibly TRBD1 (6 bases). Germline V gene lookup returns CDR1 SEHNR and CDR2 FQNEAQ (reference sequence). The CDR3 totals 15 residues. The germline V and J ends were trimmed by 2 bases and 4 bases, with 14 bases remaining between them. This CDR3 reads CASSLRGGAGTEAFF. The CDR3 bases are TGTGCCAGCAGCTTAAGGGGGGGCGCGGGCACTGAAGCTTTCTTT.

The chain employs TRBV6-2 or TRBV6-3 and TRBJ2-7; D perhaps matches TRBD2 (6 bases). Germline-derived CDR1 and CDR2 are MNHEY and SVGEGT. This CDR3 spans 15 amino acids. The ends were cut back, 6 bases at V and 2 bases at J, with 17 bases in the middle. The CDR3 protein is CASSPSGGTPYEQYF. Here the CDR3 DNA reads TGTGCCAGCAGCCCCTCGGGCGGGACCCCCTACGAGCAGTACTTC.

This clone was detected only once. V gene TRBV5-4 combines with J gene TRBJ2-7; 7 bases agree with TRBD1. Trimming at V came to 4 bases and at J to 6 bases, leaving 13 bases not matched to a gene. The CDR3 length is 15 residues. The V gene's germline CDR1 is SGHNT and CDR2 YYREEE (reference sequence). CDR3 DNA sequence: TGTGCCAGCAGCCCCTACATAACAGGGGATTCCGAGCAGTACTTC. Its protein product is CASSPYITGDSEQYF.

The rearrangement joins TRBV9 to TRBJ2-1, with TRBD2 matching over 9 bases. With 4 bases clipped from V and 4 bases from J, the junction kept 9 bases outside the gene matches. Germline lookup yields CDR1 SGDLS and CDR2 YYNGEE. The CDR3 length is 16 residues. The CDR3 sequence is CASSRSPSGRYNEQFF. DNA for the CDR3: TGTGCCAGCAGCAGAAGCCCCAGCGGGAGGTACAATGAGCAGTTCTTC. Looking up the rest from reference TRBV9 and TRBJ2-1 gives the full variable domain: DSGVTQTPKHLITATGQRVTLRCSPRSGDLSVYWYQQSLDQGLQFLIQYYNGEERAKGNILERFSAQQFPDLHSELNLSSLELGDSALYFCASSRSPSGRYNEQFFGPGTRLTVL.

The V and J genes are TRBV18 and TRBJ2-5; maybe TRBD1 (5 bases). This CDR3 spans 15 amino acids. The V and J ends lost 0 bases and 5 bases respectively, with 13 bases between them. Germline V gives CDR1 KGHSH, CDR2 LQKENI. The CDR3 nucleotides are TGTGCCAGCTCACCACCCACCGACAGTGGGGAGACCCAGTACTTC. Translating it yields CASSPPTDSGETQYF.

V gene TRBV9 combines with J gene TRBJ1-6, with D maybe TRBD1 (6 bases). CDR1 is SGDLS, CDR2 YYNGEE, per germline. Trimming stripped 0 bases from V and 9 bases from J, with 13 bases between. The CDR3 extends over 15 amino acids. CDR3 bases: TGTGCCAGCAGCGTAGAAACAGGGCAGACTTCACCCCTCCACTTT. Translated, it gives CASSVETGQTSPLHF.

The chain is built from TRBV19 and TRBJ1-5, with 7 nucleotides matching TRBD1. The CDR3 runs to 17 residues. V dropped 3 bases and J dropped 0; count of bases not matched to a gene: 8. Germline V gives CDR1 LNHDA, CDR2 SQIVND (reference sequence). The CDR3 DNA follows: TGTGCCAGTAGTATCCGGGGACAGCTATATAGCAATCAGCCCCAGCATTTT. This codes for CASSIRGQLYSNQPQHF.